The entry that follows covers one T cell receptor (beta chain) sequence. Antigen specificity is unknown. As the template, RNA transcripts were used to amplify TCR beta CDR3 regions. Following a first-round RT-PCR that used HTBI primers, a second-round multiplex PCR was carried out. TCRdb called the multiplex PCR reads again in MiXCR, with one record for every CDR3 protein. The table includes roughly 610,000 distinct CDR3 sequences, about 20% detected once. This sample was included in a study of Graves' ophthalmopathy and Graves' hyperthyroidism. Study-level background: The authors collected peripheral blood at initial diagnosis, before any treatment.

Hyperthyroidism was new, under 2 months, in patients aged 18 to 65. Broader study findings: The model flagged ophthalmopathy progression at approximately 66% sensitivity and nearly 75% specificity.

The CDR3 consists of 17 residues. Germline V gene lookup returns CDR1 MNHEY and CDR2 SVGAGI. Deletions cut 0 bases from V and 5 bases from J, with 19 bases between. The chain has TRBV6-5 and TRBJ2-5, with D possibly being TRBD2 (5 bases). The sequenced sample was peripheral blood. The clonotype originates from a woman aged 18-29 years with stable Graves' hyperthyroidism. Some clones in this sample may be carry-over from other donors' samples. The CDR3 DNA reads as TGTGCCAGCAGTTACTCGAGCGGTGGAGCGGACTTGGAGACCCAGTACTTC. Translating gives CASSYSSGGADLETQYF.